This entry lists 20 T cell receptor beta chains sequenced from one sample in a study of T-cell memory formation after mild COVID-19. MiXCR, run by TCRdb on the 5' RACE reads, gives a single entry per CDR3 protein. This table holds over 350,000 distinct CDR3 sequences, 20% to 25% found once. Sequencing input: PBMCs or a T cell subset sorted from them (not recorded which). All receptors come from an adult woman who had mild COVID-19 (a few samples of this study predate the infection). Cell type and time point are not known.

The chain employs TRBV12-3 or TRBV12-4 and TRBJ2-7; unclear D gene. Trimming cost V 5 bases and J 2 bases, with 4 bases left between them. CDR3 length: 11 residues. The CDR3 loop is CASSIPYEQYF. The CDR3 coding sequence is TGTGCCAGCAGTATTCCCTACGAGCAGTACTTC.

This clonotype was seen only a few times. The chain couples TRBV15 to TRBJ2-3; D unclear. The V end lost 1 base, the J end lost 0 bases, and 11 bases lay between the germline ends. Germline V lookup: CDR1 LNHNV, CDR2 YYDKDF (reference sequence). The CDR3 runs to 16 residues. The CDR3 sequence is CATSRVPYLSTDTQYF. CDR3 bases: TGTGCCACCAGCAGAGTGCCTTACCTGAGCACAGATACGCAGTATTTT.

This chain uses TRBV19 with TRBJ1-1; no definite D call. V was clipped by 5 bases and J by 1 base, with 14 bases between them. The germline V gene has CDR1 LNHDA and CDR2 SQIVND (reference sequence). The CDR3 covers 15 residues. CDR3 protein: CASSPSEVGNTEAFF. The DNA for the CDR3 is TGTGCCAGTAGTCCCTCGGAGGTGGGGAACACTGAAGCTTTCTTT.

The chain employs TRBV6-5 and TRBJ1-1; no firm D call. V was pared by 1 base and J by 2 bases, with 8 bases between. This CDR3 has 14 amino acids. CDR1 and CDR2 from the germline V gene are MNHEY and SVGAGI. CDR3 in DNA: TGTGCCAGCAGTTACTTCGGGGTTAACACTGAAGCTTTCTTT. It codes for CASSYFGVNTEAFF.

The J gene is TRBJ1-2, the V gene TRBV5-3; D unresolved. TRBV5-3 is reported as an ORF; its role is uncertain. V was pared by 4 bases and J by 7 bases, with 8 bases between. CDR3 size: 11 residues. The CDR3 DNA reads TGTGCCAGAAGCCCCACGGGTGGCTACACCTTC. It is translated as CARSPTGGYTF.

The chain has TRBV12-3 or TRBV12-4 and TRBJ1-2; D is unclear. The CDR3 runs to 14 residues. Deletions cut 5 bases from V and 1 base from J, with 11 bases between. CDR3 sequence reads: CASSAGRINYGYTF. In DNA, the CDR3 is TGTGCCAGCAGTGCCGGGCGGATTAACTATGGCTACACCTTC.

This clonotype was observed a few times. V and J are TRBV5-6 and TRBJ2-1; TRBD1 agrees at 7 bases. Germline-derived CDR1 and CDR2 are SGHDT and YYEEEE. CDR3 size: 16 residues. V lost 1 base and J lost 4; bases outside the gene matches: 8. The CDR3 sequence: CASSLPWDSEYNEQFF. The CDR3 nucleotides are TGTGCCAGCAGCTTGCCCTGGGACAGTGAGTACAATGAGCAGTTCTTC.

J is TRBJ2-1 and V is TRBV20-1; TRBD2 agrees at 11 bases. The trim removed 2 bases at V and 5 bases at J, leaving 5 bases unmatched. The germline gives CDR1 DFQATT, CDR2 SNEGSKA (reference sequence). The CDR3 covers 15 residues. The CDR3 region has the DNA TGCAGTGCTAGACCGTTAGCGGGAGGGCACAATGAGCAGTTCTTC. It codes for CSARPLAGGHNEQFF.

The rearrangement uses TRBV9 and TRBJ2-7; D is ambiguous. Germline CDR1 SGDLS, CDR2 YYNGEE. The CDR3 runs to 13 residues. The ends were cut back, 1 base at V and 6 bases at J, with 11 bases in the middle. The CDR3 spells CASSVQLATEQYF. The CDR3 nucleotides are TGTGCCAGCAGCGTACAGTTGGCGACCGAGCAGTACTTC.

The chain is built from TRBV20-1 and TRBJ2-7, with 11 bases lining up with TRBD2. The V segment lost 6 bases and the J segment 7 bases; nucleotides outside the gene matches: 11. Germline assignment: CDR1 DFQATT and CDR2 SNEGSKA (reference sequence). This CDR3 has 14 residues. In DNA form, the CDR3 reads TGCAGTGCCACACTAGCGGGGGTTTTGGGGGAGCAGTACTTC. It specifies CSATLAGVLGEQYF.

The CDR3 nucleotides are TGTGCCAGCAGCGTAGATGAGGGACGAAGCTACGAGCAGTACTTC. Protein sequence: CASSVDEGRSYEQYF. This chain uses TRBV9 with TRBJ2-7; the D gene could be TRBD1 or TRBD2 (5 bases each). Germline values: CDR1 SGDLS, CDR2 YYNGEE. The CDR3 loop spans 15 amino acids. V was cut by 0 bases and J by 3 bases, with 13 bases left in between.

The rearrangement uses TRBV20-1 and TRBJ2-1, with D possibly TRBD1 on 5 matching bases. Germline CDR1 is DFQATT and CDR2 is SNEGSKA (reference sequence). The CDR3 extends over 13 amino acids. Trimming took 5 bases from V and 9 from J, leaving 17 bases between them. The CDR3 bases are TGCAGTGCTTCTTTTTCTGGGGCCAGTGAGCAGTTCTTC. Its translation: CSASFSGASEQFF.

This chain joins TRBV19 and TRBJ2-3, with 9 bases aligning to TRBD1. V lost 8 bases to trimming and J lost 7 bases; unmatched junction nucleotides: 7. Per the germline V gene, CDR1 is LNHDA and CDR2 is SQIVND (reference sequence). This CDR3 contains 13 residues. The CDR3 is CASGQGLGYTQYF. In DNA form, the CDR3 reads TGTGCCAGTGGACAGGGGCTAGGTTATACGCAGTATTTT. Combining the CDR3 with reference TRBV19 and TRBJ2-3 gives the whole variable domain DGGITQSPKYLFRKEGQNVTLSCEQNLNHDAMYWYRQDPGQGLRLIYYSQIVNDFQKGDIAEGYSVSREKKESFPLTVTSAQKNPTAFYLCASGQGLGYTQYFGPGTRLTVL.

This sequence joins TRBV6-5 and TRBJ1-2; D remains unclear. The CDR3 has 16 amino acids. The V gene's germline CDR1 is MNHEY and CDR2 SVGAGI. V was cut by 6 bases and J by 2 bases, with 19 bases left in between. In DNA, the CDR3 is TGTGCCAGCAGGCTGCGGGAAGCACCCTTGAACTATGGCTACACCTTC. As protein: CASRLREAPLNYGYTF.

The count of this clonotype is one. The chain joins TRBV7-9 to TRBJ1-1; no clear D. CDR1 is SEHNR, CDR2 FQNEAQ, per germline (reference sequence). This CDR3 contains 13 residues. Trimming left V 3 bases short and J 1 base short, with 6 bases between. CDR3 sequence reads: CASSFPRNTEAFF. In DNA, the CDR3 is TGTGCCAGCAGCTTCCCCAGGAACACTGAAGCTTTCTTT.

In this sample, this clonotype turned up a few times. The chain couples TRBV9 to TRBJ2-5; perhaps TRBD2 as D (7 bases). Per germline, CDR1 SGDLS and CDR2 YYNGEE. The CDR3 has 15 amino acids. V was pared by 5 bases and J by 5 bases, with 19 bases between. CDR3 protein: CASSPLEGGKETQYF. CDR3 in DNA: TGTGCCAGCAGTCCCCTCGAGGGGGGGAAGGAGACCCAGTACTTC.

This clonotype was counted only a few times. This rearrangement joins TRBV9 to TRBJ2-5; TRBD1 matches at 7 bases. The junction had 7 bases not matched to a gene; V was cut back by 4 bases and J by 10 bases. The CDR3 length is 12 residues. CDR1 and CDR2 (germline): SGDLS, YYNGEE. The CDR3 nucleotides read TGTGCCAGCAGCTCCCAGGGGGATTTCCAGTACTTC. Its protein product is CASSSQGDFQYF.

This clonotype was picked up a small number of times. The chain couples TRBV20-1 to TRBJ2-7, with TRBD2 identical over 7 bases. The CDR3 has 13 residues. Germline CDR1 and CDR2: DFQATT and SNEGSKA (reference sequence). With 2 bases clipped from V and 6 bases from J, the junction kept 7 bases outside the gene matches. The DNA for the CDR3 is TGCAGTGCTAGAACATACTCGGGGGGCGAGCAGTACTTC. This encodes CSARTYSGGEQYF.

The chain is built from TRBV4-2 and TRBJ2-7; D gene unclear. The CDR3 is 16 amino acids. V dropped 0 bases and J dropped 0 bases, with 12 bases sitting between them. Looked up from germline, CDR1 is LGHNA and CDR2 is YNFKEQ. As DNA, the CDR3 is TGTGCCAGCAGCCAAGATCCCCTTTTGTCCTCCTACGAGCAGTACTTC. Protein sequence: CASSQDPLLSSYEQYF.

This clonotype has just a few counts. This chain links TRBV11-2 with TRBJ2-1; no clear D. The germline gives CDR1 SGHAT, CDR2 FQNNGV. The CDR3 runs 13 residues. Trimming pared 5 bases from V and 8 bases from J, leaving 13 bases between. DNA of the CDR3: TGTGCCAGCAGCCCGCGTCCATTAGATGAGCAGTTCTTC. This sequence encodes CASSPRPLDEQFF.